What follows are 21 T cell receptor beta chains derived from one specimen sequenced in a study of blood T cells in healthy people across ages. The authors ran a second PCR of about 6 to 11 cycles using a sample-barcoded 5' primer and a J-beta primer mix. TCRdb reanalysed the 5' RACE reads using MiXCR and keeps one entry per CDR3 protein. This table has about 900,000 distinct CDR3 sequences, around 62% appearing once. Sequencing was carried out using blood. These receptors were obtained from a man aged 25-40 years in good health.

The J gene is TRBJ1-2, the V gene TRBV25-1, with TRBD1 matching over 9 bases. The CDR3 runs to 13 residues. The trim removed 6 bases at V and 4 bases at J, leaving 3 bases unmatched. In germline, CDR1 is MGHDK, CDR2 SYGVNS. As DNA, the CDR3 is TGTGCCAGCAGGGAGGGACAGGGCTATGGCTACACCTTC. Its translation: CASREGQGYGYTF.

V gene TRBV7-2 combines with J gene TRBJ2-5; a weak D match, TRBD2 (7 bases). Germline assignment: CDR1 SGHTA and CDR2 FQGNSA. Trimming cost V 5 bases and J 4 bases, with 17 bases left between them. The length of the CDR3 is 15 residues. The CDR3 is CASSRVGGGGETQYF. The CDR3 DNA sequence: TGTGCCAGCAGCCGTGTGGGGGGAGGGGGAGAGACCCAGTACTTC.

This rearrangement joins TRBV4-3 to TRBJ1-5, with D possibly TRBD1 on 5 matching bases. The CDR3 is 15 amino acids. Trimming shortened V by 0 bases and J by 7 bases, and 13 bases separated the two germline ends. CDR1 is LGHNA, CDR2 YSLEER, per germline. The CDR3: CASSQDHWGGQPQHF. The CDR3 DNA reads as TGCGCCAGCAGCCAAGATCACTGGGGGGGGCAGCCCCAGCATTTT.

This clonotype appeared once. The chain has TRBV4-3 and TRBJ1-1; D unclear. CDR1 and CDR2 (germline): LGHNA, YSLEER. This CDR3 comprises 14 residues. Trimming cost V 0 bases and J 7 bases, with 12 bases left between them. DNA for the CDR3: TGCGCCAGCAGCCAAGATCCCGAAGGAGATGAAGCTTTCTTT. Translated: CASSQDPEGDEAFF.

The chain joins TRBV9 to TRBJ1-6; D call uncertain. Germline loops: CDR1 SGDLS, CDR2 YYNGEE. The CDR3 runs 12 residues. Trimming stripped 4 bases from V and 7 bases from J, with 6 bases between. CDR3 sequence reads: CASSKHNSPLHF. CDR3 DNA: TGTGCCAGCAGCAAACACAATTCACCCCTCCACTTT.

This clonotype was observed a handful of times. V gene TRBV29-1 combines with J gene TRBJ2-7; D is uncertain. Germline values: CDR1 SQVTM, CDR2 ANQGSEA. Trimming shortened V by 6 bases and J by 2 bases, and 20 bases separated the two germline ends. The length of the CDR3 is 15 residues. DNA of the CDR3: TGCAGCGTAACCACTGACGGAGTCGCCCCCTACGAGCAGTACTTC. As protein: CSVTTDGVAPYEQYF.

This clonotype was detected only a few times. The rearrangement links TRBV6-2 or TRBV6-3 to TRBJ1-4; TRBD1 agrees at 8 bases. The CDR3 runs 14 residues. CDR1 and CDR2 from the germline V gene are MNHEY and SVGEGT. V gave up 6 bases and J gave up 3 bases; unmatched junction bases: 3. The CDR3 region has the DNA TGTGCCAGCAGGAGGACAGGGCCTAATGAAAAACTGTTTTTT. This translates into CASRRTGPNEKLFF.

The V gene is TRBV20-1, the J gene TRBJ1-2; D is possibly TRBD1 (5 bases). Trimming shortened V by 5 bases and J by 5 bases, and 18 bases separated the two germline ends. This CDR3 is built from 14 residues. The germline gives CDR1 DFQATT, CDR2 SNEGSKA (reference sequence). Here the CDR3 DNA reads TGCAGTGCTGACTCTGGCGGGGGACTTTATGGCTACACCTTC. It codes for CSADSGGGLYGYTF.

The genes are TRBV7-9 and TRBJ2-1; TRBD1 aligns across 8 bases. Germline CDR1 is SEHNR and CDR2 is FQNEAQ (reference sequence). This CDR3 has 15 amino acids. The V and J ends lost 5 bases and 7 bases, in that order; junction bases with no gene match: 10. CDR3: CASSVSGTGSNEQFF. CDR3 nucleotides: TGTGCCAGCAGCGTATCCGGGACAGGAAGTAATGAGCAGTTCTTC. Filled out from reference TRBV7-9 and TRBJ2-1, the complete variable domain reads DTGVSQNPRHKITKRGQNVTFRCDPISEHNRLYWYRQTLGQGPEFLTYFQNEAQLEKSRLLSDRFSAERPKGSFSTLEIQRTEQGDSAMYLCASSVSGTGSNEQFFGPGTRLTVL.

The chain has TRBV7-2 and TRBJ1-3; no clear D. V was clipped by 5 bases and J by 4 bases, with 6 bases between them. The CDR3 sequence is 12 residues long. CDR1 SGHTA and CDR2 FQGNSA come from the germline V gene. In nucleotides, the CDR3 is TGTGCCAGCAGCCCACAAGGAAACACCATATATTTT. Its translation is CASSPQGNTIYF.

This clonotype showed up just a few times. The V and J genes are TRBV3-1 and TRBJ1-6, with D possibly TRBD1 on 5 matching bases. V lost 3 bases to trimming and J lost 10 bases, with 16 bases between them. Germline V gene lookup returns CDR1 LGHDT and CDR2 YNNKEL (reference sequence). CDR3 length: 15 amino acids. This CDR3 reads CASSHNSQGSSPLHF. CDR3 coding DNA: TGTGCCAGCAGCCACAATTCGCAGGGTAGCTCACCCCTCCACTTT.

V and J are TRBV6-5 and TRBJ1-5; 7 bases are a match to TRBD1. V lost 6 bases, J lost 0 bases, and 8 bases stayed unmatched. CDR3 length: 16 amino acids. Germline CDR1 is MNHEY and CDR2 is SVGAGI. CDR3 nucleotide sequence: TGTGCCAGCAGACGCACAGGGGCGAATAGCAATCAGCCCCAGCATTTT. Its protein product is CASRRTGANSNQPQHF.

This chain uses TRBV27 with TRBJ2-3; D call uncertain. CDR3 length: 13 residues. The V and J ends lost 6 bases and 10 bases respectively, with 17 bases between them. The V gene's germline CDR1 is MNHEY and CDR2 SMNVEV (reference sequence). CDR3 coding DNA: TGTGCCAGCAGCACCAATAGTGCCATGGCGCAGTATTTT. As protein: CASSTNSAMAQYF.

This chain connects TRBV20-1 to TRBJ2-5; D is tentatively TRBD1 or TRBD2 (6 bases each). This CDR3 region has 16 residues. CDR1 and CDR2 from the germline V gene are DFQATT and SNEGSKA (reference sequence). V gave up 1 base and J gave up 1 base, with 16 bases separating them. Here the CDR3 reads CSARGIMGGIQETQYF. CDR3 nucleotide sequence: TGCAGTGCTAGAGGGATAATGGGGGGCATCCAAGAGACCCAGTACTTC.

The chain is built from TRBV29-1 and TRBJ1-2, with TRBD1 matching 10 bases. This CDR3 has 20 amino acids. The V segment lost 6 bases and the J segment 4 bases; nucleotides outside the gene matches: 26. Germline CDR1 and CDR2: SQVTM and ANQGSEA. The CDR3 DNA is TGCAGCGTGATCCACTCCCCGTTTAGCCGGGACAGGGGAATTATCTATGGCTACACCTTC. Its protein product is CSVIHSPFSRDRGIIYGYTF.

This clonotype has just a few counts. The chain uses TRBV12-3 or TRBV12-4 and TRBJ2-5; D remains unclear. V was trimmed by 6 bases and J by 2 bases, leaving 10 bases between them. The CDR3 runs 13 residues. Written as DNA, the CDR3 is TGTGCCAGCAGCCCCGACAATCAAGAGACCCAGTACTTC. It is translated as CASSPDNQETQYF.

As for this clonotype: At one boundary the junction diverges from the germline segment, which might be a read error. CDR3 sequence: CACSAPRGGHVPSYNEQYF. CDR3 in DNA: TGTGCCTGCAGCGCCCCTCGGGGTGGCCACGTACCATCCTACAATGAGCAGTACTTC. V is TRBV9 and J is TRBJ2-1, with a weak D call TRBD2 (5 bases). The J call is doubtful: the DNA matches TRBJ2-7 better. CDR3 size: 19 residues. The germline gives CDR1 SGDLS, CDR2 YYNGEE.

The CDR3 DNA is TGTGCCAGCAGCTTAGTATGGACTAGCGAGAAAACAGATACGCAGTATTTT. Translated, it gives CASSLVWTSEKTDTQYF. The J gene is TRBJ2-3, the V gene TRBV7-2; 9 nucleotides align to TRBD2. CDR1 is SGHTA, CDR2 FQGNSA, per germline. The CDR3 has 17 residues. V trimming: 1 base; J trimming: 3 bases; junction bases outside the gene matches: 8.

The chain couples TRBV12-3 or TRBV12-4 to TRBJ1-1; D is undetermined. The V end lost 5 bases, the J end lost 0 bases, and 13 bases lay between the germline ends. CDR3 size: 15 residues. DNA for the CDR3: TGTGCCAGCAGTCCGGACCGGGAAATGAACACTGAAGCTTTCTTT. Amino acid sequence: CASSPDREMNTEAFF.

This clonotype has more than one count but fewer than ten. The CDR3 bases are TGTGCCAGCAGTTTATTCGGAGGTGCCCACTATGGCTACACCTTC. The encoded protein is CASSLFGGAHYGYTF. The chain recombines TRBV27 with TRBJ1-2; D call uncertain. With 1 base removed from V and 3 bases from J, the gap between germline ends came to 12 bases. The germline V gene encodes CDR1 MNHEY and CDR2 SMNVEV (reference sequence). This CDR3 spans 15 amino acids.

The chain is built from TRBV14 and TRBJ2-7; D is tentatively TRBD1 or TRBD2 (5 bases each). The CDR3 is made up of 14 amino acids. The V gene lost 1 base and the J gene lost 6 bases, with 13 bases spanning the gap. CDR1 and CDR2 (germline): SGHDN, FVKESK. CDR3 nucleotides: TGTGCCAGCAGCCAAGTGGCAGGGACGGCCGAGCAGTACTTC. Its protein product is CASSQVAGTAEQYF.